This TCR beta chain was identified during a study of cytomegalovirus exposure and HLA in healthy donors (dated by TCRdb to the late 2010s). With regard to the full study: According to an earlier analysis of several hundred of the donors, 150 million to 200 million T cells yielded 117 million unique TCR beta sequences and 276 Gb of sequence data. A later genetic analysis used genome-wide SNP genotypes for about 55% of the 666 donors, treating that subset as a discovery cohort. HLA typing included class I and class II loci at four-digit resolution. Approximately 300 gigabases of sequencing data and approximately 80 million unique TCR sequences were included in an early release covering about 700 HLA-typed donors. Every repertoire in the discovery cohort had been generated on one and the same sequencing platform. Roughly five DR-DQ haplotypes were handled as single units for association and clustering because linkage in the cohort was strong. The study aimed to test whether signatures of past pathogen exposure could be identified by cataloging public T cell receptors. An earlier analysis of several hundred of the donors used high-throughput TCR beta sequencing to judge whether each TCR beta V gene segment behaved as functional or pseudogenic. To study patterns of TCR occurrence, a later analysis re-analyzed previously published TCR beta repertoires from around 700 donors and added high-resolution HLA genotyping. The T cell repertoires of 670 or so subjects were profiled by immunosequencing and related to cytomegalovirus serostatus. Besides the first cohort of under 700 subjects, a separate validation cohort made up of 120 different subjects was used. The later analysis used no new phenotypic data to find candidate immune exposures, relying instead on TCR beta sequences and their occurrence across donors. Donor age, sex, ethnicity and CMV serostatus were collected together with the repertoire data. Of the 398 genotyped donors, 65% to 90% fell in the genetic ancestry cluster associated with self-reported Caucasian donors. Across approximately 400 genotyped donors of the cohort, an average of roughly 200,000 unique TCR beta nucleotide sequences per donor were sequenced, and 15% to 20% of those sequences were non-productive. High-throughput TCR immunosequencing, statistical association of individual TCRs with disease status, and machine learning were combined to predict cytomegalovirus infection status. Typing coverage differed by locus: A, B, C, DRB1 and DQB1 were typed in roughly 629-630 donors, DQA1 in 522, DPA1 in 600 to 610, and DPB1 in 450 to 490.

At the junction V is shortened by 3 bases and J by 8 bases; bases outside the gene matches: 5. CDR3 length: 15 amino acids, cysteine to phenylalanine. The retained sequence is limited to the CDR3, 45 bases, with the frame set at the first base. The germline V gene (reference sequence) supplies CDR1 SEHNR and CDR2 FQNEAQ. A remark on this clone: Its recognized antigen is unknown. Qualities for individual bases were not recorded, and no much larger clone is one base off.

Libraries were built with the immunoSEQ multiplex PCR assay. The multiplex PCR relied on a mix of 60 forward primers for TCR Vbeta segments and 13 reverse primers for TCR Jbeta segments. The CDR3 region of rearranged TCR beta genes was amplified from genomic DNA by a multiplex PCR assay. The Illumina HiSeq System was used to sequence the amplified TCR beta libraries as 87-base-pair reads. Turning to the authors' computational methods: In a later analysis, some 80 million unique TCR beta chains were counted across the approximately 640 repertoires, and roughly 11 million of these chains were shared by at least two donors. A nearest-neighbor algorithm error-corrected the raw reads and collapsed the reads into unique sequences, merging closely related sequences to remove PCR and sequencing errors. To assign V, D and J gene segments, CDR3 sequences were aligned to IMGT reference sequences. For a sequence to be retained, at least a six-nucleotide match to both a V gene segment and a J gene segment was required. A rearrangement was called productive if the CDR3 had no stop codons and remained in frame with V and J, and every other rearrangement was called non-productive. CDR3 was defined according to IMGT convention as the region running from the second conserved V-encoded cysteine to the conserved J-encoded phenylalanine. The earlier analysis of fewer than 700 of the donors excluded sequences that lacked an unambiguous match to a single V gene segment. In an earlier analysis of several hundred of the donors, a V segment was called functional when productive rearrangements were above 56.7%, and segregating when the standard deviation between donors exceeded 5%. To diagnose cytomegalovirus status from the catalog of TCR beta chain sequences, a statistical classification framework was built. A later analysis assigned V and J genes by comparing TCR nucleotide sequences with IMGT/GENE-DB human TR gene sequences. The TCRdist pipeline was used in a later analysis to assign CDR3 sequences and most-parsimonious VDJ recombination scenarios. In a later analysis, each TCR beta chain was defined by its CDR3 amino acid sequence together with its V-gene family, and reads lacking a unique V-gene family were excluded. As a way to deal with suspected cross-contamination and a sequencing artifact, a later analysis dropped 592 nucleotide sequences that were highly shared and had low generation probability. For each public chain, a later analysis derived a clonal expansion index from normalized ranks of inferred template counts within each repertoire. Generation probabilities in a later analysis came from a VDJ recombination model fitted to out-of-frame rearrangements, and those results were checked against IGoR. In a later analysis, hypergeometric tests were used to score TCR-TCR, TCR-HLA and TCR-CMV co-occurrence, with a repertoire-size bias correction applied to TCR pairs. False discovery rates were estimated in a later analysis by permuting HLA or CMV assignments 20 times. In a later analysis, co-occurring TCRs were grouped using DBSCAN, with TCRdist sequence similarity added in when clustering inside HLA-allele-positive subsets. Repertoires with fewer than 30,000 or more than 120,000 public chains, plus five repertoires with anomalous nucleotide sharing, were excluded from co-occurrence clustering. Entries here come from immuneACCESS through TCRdb and include only in-frame sequences with V and J called. Some clones fail to appear in such tables; in the studies checked, an unresolved V gene covers under half of the shortfall, and the cause of the remainder is unknown. V, J and clone size derive from that table, while D and trimming were established from the DNA sequence. The sample has around 130,000 clones on record, approximately 80% of them singletons. The top ten hold 0.75% to 0.95% of the sample.

General study outcomes and caveats: Across donors, most TCR sequences were observed very rarely, whereas some public TCRs were present in many individuals. Immune exposure information for the cohort was limited to CMV serostatus. In a later genetic analysis, a missense DCLRE1C variant was associated with V-gene and J-gene trimming of TCR beta chains, and the association was replicated in an independent cohort. Because the 87-base-pair reads could not distinguish some IMGT-functional V segments, including TRBV6-2 and TRBV6-3, those segments were excluded. Presence/absence analyses assumed roughly uniform sequencing depth across donors, an assumption that may not hold. In an earlier analysis of over 550 of the donors, most TCR beta V segments were observed in productive rearrangements about 87% or about 30% of the time, broadly matching IMGT annotations. Several of the top co-occurrence clusters appeared to be linked to parvovirus B19, influenza, CMV and Epstein-Barr virus, according to a later analysis. The authors suggested that the approach could potentially be extended to other disease states and immunological phenotypes. Correlated functional status among segregating V segments might reflect linkage disequilibrium, but an unknown experimental factor could not be ruled out. A later analysis found that TCR association rates varied across HLA loci, with DRB1 alleles showing the most associated TCRs and HLA-C alleles the fewest. Compared with the roughly 710-donor mean, donors in an Asian-associated ancestry cluster had fewer N-insertions in productive TCRs, according to a later genetic analysis. Most CMV-associated TCR beta chains appeared to be HLA-restricted in a later analysis, and the HLA associations seemed to be driven largely by CMV exposure. HLA typing was unavailable for some donors at each locus, so association tests used only the typed subset. A later analysis associated 15,000 to 20,000 TCR beta sequences with specific HLA alleles at a false discovery rate of 0.05. A later analysis found that HLA-associated TCR beta chains were more clonally expanded and had lower generation probabilities than equally common non-associated chains. Assigning TCR associations to individual alleles was difficult when HLA alleles, especially DR and DQ, strongly co-occurred. A cluster of highly shared sequence variants was judged likely to be a technical artifact of the sequencing pipeline. The earlier analysis of fewer than 750 of the donors excluded 15 to 20 rarely observed V segments, including chromosome 9 orphons, because counts were too low. A further reported finding was that TCR beta sequences accurately predicted the HLA-A and HLA-B alleles for most subjects in the first cohort. This cohort had only TCR beta chains sequenced, and the lack of alpha or paired-chain data limited which features could be detected. Cytomegalovirus status was reported to be diagnosed by the classifier with high specificity and sensitivity in both the original and validation cohorts. In the study, around 150 TCR beta chains were listed as associated with cytomegalovirus. A few of the identified cytomegalovirus-associated TCR beta chains were confirmed in vitro to be specific for cytomegalovirus antigens.

The cohort was made up of 666 healthy bone marrow donors. Cohort members were all nominally healthy when sampled, although unrecorded immune exposures were likely present. The donor was CMV seronegative and belonged to the group of approximately 320 seronegative cohort members. A peripheral blood sample was collected from each donor, and TCR beta sequencing was performed on peripheral blood mononuclear cells. The Qiagen DNeasy Blood Extraction Kit was used to extract genomic DNA from the blood cell samples. The sample was PBMCs. The sequence was obtained from an older woman in good health and CMV-seronegative. Rearrangement joined TRBV7-9 to TRBJ1-4; 11 central nucleotides agree with TRBD1. The base sequence is TGTGCCAGCAGCTTGGACAGGGGGCATTGGGAAAAACTGTTTTTT. This is translated as CASSLDRGHWEKLFF.